These T cell receptor beta chains were read from a single sample in a study of shared clonotypes between healthy human individuals. Produced via immunoSEQ multiplex PCR; TCRdb's table is partial and in-frame only. The sample has fewer than 700,000 clones; 70% to 80% are singletons. The sequenced sample consisted of PBMCs. The receptor set was obtained from a middle-aged woman in good health. Some clones in this sample may be carry-over from other donors' samples. CDR3s include the opening cysteine and the closing phenylalanine or tryptophan. Each record gives: J gene, V gene, D gene, clone size, CDR3 DNA, CDR3 protein. The D gene is left open where the match is weak. Expanded clones are given a class, and other clones once, few, many or no size at all.

TRBJ1-2	TRBV4-1	.	.	TGCGCCAGCAGCCAAGGTACCCATATGGTGGGCTACACCTTC	CASSQGTHMVGYTF
TRBJ2-4	TRBV6-1	.	.	TGTGCCAGCAGTGTGCAGAGGACAGTTGGTAACATTCAGTACTTC	CASSVQRTVGNIQYF
TRBJ2-1	TRBV2	.	.	TGTGCCAGCAGGATTAGTGAGCAGTTCTTC	CASRISEQFF
TRBJ2-1	TRBV4-3	TRBD2	.	TGCGCCAGCAGCCAAGATTCGGCGTCTAGCGGAACATACAATGAGCAGTTCTTC	CASSQDSASSGTYNEQFF
TRBJ2-1	TRBV28	TRBD2	.	TGTGCCAGCAGTTTATGGGGGGAGGGGCGCAGACAGTTCTTC	CASSLWGEGRRQFF
TRBJ1-6	TRBV6-6	.	.	TGTGCCAGCAGGGACAGACGTAGCTCCTATAATTCACCCCTCCACTTT	CASRDRRSSYNSPLHF
TRBJ2-5	TRBV27	TRBD2	.	TGTGCCAGCAGTTCAGGACTAGCCCCACAAGAGACCCAGTACTTC	CASSSGLAPQETQYF
TRBJ1-3	TRBV5-6	.	once	TGTGCCAGCAGCCCCGACTTACAGGGCCCCTCTGGAAACACCATATATTTT	CASSPDLQGPSGNTIYF
TRBJ1-1	TRBV19	.	.	TGTGCCAGTAGTGACCCGATGCGGGGGGCTAGCACTGAAGCTTTCTTT	CASSDPMRGASTEAFF
TRBJ2-7	TRBV7-2	.	.	TGTGCCAGCAGCTTATTTATAGCGGTCCAGATCTACGAGCAGTACTTC	CASSLFIAVQIYEQYF
TRBJ2-7	TRBV5-1	TRBD2	.	TGCGCCAGCAGCTTGGGGACTAGCGGGAGGCACAGCTCCTACGAGCAGTACTTC	CASSLGTSGRHSSYEQYF